Presented here are 23 T cell receptor beta chains from one specimen sequenced in a study of cytomegalovirus exposure and HLA in healthy donors. Amplification used 60 Vbeta primers and 13 Jbeta primers. Clones were sequenced by immunoSEQ multiplex PCR, and TCRdb holds only the in-frame ones, with some missing. Of around 120,000 clones listed, 82% are singletons. Sequenced sample: PBMCs. These receptors originate from a male donor in good health and CMV-seropositive.

This chain joins TRBV5-1 and TRBJ2-1, with TRBD2 as a possible D gene (6 bases). Trimming shortened V by 2 bases and J by 10 bases, and 10 bases separated the two germline ends. Germline CDR1 is SGHRS and CDR2 is YFSETQ. This CDR3 contains 12 residues. The CDR3 region is CASSLGGREQFF. The DNA for the CDR3 is TGCGCCAGCAGCTTAGGAGGGAGGGAGCAGTTCTTC. Drawing the rest from reference TRBV5-1 and TRBJ2-1, the complete variable domain is KAGVTQTPRYLIKTRGQQVTLSCSPISGHRSVSWYQQTPGQGLQFLFEYFSETQRNKGNFPGRFSGRQFSNSRSEMNVSTLELGDSALYLCASSLGGREQFFGPGTRLTVL.

Note on this clone: At one boundary the junction diverges from the germline segment, which might be a read error. The chain links TRBV27 to TRBJ1-5, with unresolved D. The CDR3 is 13 residues long. Per germline, CDR1 MNHEY and CDR2 SMNVEV (reference sequence). CDR3 protein: CASSLAQDHPQHF. The CDR3 coding sequence is TGTGCCAGCAGTTTAGCCCAGGATCATCCCCAGCATTTT.

The genes are TRBV14 and TRBJ2-3; 14 nucleotides agree with TRBD2. Germline V lookup: CDR1 SGHDN, CDR2 FVKESK. V shed 5 bases, J shed 2 bases, and the junction held 6 bases outside the gene matches. The CDR3 extends over 17 amino acids. Here the CDR3 reads CASSSTSGRALTDTQYF. The CDR3 bases are TGTGCCAGCAGCTCGACTAGCGGGAGGGCCCTCACAGATACGCAGTATTTT.

This clone came up once. The chain uses TRBV2 and TRBJ2-7, with TRBD1 matching over 7 bases. Germline trimming cut 8 bases from V and 3 bases from J; bases unmatched to any gene: 13. This CDR3 has 15 residues. CDR1 and CDR2 from the germline V gene are SNHLY and FYNNEI. CDR3 sequence reads: CASQIESGGLYEQYF. CDR3 coding DNA: TGTGCCAGCCAGATCGAGTCAGGGGGTCTCTACGAGCAGTACTTC.

This chain links TRBV10-3 with TRBJ2-2; TRBD1 is a possible D gene (5 bases). The CDR3 covers 14 residues. Germline assignment: CDR1 ENHRY and CDR2 SYGVKD. V gave up 8 bases and J gave up 2 bases, with 12 bases separating them. CDR3 in amino acids: CAIPMTENTGELFF. The CDR3, as DNA: TGTGCCATCCCCATGACAGAAAACACCGGGGAGCTGTTTTTT.

Worth noting for this clone: An end of the junction does not agree with germline; a read error may underlie this. This chain joins TRBV5-1 and TRBJ1-2; 7 bases map to TRBD1. From germline, CDR1 is SGHRS and CDR2 YFSETQ. This CDR3 region has 15 residues. The CDR3 DNA is TGCCCCAGCAGCTTACAGGGGCCCCATGCCGATGGCTACACCTTC. It is translated as CPSSLQGPHADGYTF.

This clone occurred a few times. The rearrangement uses TRBV28 and TRBJ1-5; D ambiguous. CDR3 length: 13 amino acids. CDR1 and CDR2 (germline): MDHEN, SYDVKM. Deletions cut 6 bases from V and 5 bases from J, with 11 bases between. Here the CDR3 reads CASSLESYQPQHF. CDR3 sequence (DNA): TGTGCCAGCAGCCTCGAGAGTTATCAGCCCCAGCATTTT. The complete variable domain, with remaining parts taken from reference TRBV28 and TRBJ1-5, reads DVKVTQSSRYLVKRTGEKVFLECVQDMDHENMFWYRQDPGLGLRLIYFSYDVKMKEKGDIPEGYSVSREKKERFSLILESASTNQTSMYLCASSLESYQPQHFGDGTRLSIL.

This clone has only a few counts. This chain connects TRBV4-3 to TRBJ2-7; 8 positions agree with TRBD1. Per germline, CDR1 LGHNA and CDR2 YSLEER. The ends lost 4 bases at V and 0 bases at J; junction bases unmatched: 5. This CDR3 region has 15 residues. DNA for the CDR3: TGCGCCAGCAGCCTACAGGGGGGAAGCTCCTACGAGCAGTACTTC. Its translation is CASSLQGGSSYEQYF.

For the CDR3, the DNA is TGCGCCAGCAGCTATCAAACTTTGGGACAGGGCTTCTATGGCTACACCTTC. Amino acid sequence: CASSYQTLGQGFYGYTF. The chain employs TRBV5-1 and TRBJ1-2, with 9 bases matching TRBD1. After removal of 3 bases from V and 4 bases from J, the junction contained 13 bases not matched to a gene. CDR1 and CDR2 (germline): SGHRS, YFSETQ. CDR3 length: 17 amino acids.

This clone is a singleton in its sample. The V call is TRBV4-2, the J call TRBJ2-7; possible D gene TRBD2, 6 bases. The CDR3 contains 15 residues. Germline V gene lookup returns CDR1 LGHNA and CDR2 YNFKEQ. V lost 0 bases to trimming and J lost 3 bases, with 12 bases between them. This CDR3 is CASSQDWRENYEQYF. CDR3 DNA sequence: TGTGCCAGCAGCCAAGATTGGCGGGAAAACTACGAGCAGTACTTC.

The rearrangement joins TRBV28 to TRBJ1-5; D is unclear. The CDR3 has 14 amino acids. Trimming left V 2 bases short and J 5 bases short, with 10 bases between. Germline V gene data show CDR1 as MDHEN and CDR2 as SYDVKM. For the CDR3, the DNA is TGTGCCAGCAGTTTAGTAAGGAGAGATCAGCCCCAGCATTTT. It is translated as CASSLVRRDQPQHF.

The genes are TRBV11-3 and TRBJ1-1, with D unresolved. Deletions cut 2 bases from V and 7 bases from J, with 11 bases between. In germline, CDR1 is SGHNT, CDR2 YENEEA. CDR3 length equals 13 residues. This CDR3 reads CASSLIVGSEAFF. DNA of the CDR3: TGTGCCAGCAGCTTAATCGTTGGGAGTGAAGCTTTCTTT.

The CDR3 coding sequence is TGTGCCAGCAGTTCCTCTCCGGGTAGCGGGCCTTACAATGAGCAGTTCTTC. Protein product: CASSSSPGSGPYNEQFF. The chain has TRBV27 and TRBJ2-1, with 7 positions matching TRBD2. The germline V gene encodes CDR1 MNHEY and CDR2 SMNVEV (reference sequence). The V gene end was trimmed by 4 bases and the J gene end by 4 bases; junction bases not matched to a gene: 13. The CDR3 is 17 amino acids.

V is TRBV7-2 and J is TRBJ2-7; 8 nucleotides align to TRBD1. Trimming took 2 bases from V and 2 from J; bases not matched to a gene: 2. This CDR3 has 14 amino acids. Per germline, CDR1 SGHTA and CDR2 FQGNSA. CDR3 nucleotide sequence: TGTGCCAGCAGCTTACGGACAGGGCCCTACGAGCAGTACTTC. This gives the protein CASSLRTGPYEQYF.

The genes are TRBV19 and TRBJ2-7; TRBD1 might be the D (6 bases). Trimming stripped 6 bases from V and 3 bases from J, with 15 bases between. The CDR3 contains 14 residues. CDR1 is LNHDA, CDR2 SQIVND, per germline (reference sequence). The CDR3 reads CASSLTGPDYEQYF. CDR3 DNA: TGTGCCAGTAGCTTGACAGGACCCGACTACGAGCAGTACTTC.

The rearrangement joins TRBV5-4 to TRBJ1-5; no clear D gene. This CDR3 region has 12 residues. Trimming removed 3 bases from V and 4 bases from J, with 5 bases in between. Germline V gene sequence: CDR1 SGHNT, CDR2 YYREEE (reference sequence). CDR3 bases: TGTGCCAGCAGCTCTCAGAATCAGCCCCAGCATTTT. This translates into CASSSQNQPQHF.

V gene TRBV19 combines with J gene TRBJ2-7; TRBD1 is a possible D gene (6 bases). CDR1 is LNHDA and CDR2 is SQIVND in the germline V gene (reference sequence). V was cut by 10 bases and J by 3 bases, with 13 bases left in between. This CDR3 has 12 residues. This chain's CDR3 is CATHDRYYEQYF. In DNA, the CDR3 is TGTGCCACCCACGACAGGTACTACGAGCAGTACTTC.

This sequence joins TRBV27 and TRBJ2-7; possible D gene TRBD1, 6 bases. This CDR3 comprises 13 residues. The ends were cut back, 5 bases at V and 2 bases at J, with 10 bases in the middle. The germline V gene has CDR1 MNHEY and CDR2 SMNVEV (reference sequence). CDR3 bases: TGTGCCAGCAGTGTGACAGGAGCCTACGAGCAGTACTTC. Protein sequence: CASSVTGAYEQYF.

This chain uses TRBV5-4 with TRBJ2-2, with 7 bases that match TRBD2. The CDR3 loop spans 15 amino acids. Germline CDR1 reads SGHNT; CDR2 reads YYREEE (reference sequence). V trimming: 2 bases; J trimming: 3 bases; junction bases outside the gene matches: 4. CDR3 sequence reads: CASSFGGSYTGELFF. The CDR3 DNA is TGTGCCAGCAGCTTCGGCGGGAGCTACACCGGGGAGCTGTTTTTT.

J is TRBJ1-3 and V is TRBV7-2; D unresolved. The germline gives CDR1 SGHTA, CDR2 FQGNSA. CDR3 length: 14 residues. V lost 5 bases to trimming and J lost 4 bases, with 12 bases between them. The CDR3 spells CASSADNDGNTIYF. CDR3 nucleotide sequence: TGTGCCAGCAGCGCAGACAATGACGGAAACACCATATATTTT.

This chain uses TRBV10-2 with TRBJ1-1, with TRBD1 matching over 8 bases. The germline V gene encodes CDR1 WSHSY and CDR2 SAAADI. J lost 9 bases, V lost 2 bases, and 8 bases had no gene match. The CDR3 extends over 14 amino acids. The chain's CDR3 is CASSEGQGLFKAFF. CDR3 sequence (DNA): TGCGCCAGCAGTGAGGGACAGGGACTGTTCAAAGCTTTCTTT.

The genes are TRBV4-3 and TRBJ1-4; D perhaps matches TRBD1 (5 bases). Looked up from germline, CDR1 is LGHNA and CDR2 is YSLEER. Trimming took 0 bases from V and 8 from J, leaving 16 bases between them. The CDR3 loop spans 16 amino acids. CDR3 in amino acids: CASSQEGGKEREKLFF. For the CDR3, the DNA is TGCGCCAGCAGCCAAGAGGGGGGGAAGGAGCGGGAAAAACTGTTTTTT.

V is TRBV7-8 and J is TRBJ2-7; 9 bases align to TRBD2. J was trimmed by 6 bases and V by 3 bases; bases with no gene match: 9. This CDR3 has 15 amino acids. CDR1 is SGHVS and CDR2 is FQNEAQ in the germline V gene. For the CDR3, the DNA is TGTGCCAGCAGCTTGTTAGCGGGAGAGGCCCCCGAGCAGTACTTC. Translation: CASSLLAGEAPEQYF.